This paragraph covers one TCR beta chain sequence. No antigen is known for it. The sample comes from a study of cytomegalovirus exposure and HLA in healthy donors. Study observations and caveats: For TCR beta chains, V- and J-gene trimming was later linked to a missense DCLRE1C variant. Presence/absence comparisons presumed near-even sequencing depth among donors.

This CDR3 is 17 amino acids long. Germline V gene data show CDR1 as SGHVS and CDR2 as FQNEAQ. Trimming took 4 bases from V and 0 from J; bases not matched to a gene: 9. Primers included in the PCR were 60 Vbeta and 13 Jbeta primers. Measured with immunoSEQ multiplex PCR; TCRdb has only the in-frame clones, and not every one. The sample includes some 110,000 clones, roughly four fifths seen only once; the top ten take approximately 16%. V and J are TRBV7-8 and TRBJ2-3, with 8 positions matching TRBD2. Material for sequencing was PBMCs. This TCR was recovered from a man in his fifties or sixties in good health and CMV-seropositive. CDR3 sequence reads: CASSSRGGPSSTDTQYF. For the CDR3, the DNA is TGTGCCAGCAGCTCCCGCGGGGGGCCCTCGAGCACAGATACGCAGTATTTT.